The entry below describes one T cell receptor beta chain. This specimen belongs to a study of blood T cell repertoires in COVID-19. Method: immunoSEQ multiplex PCR; TCRdb's copy keeps in-frame clones and lacks some. The sample carries over 200,000 clones, about 87% recorded once. The receptor was isolated from a man between 25 and 39 years old with COVID-19, enrolled during active disease. Sequences were obtained from peripheral blood.

CDR3 sequence (DNA): TGTGCCAGCAGCTTAAGTTGGCTAGCGGGAAGAAATGAGCAGTTCTTC. It is translated as CASSLSWLAGRNEQFF. V and J are TRBV7-3 and TRBJ2-1, with TRBD2 identical over 9 bases. CDR3 length equals 16 residues. The germline V gene encodes CDR1 SGHTA and CDR2 FQGTGA. V was clipped by 1 base and J by 7 bases; unmatched bases: 8.